This entry describes one T cell receptor (beta chain). Germline values: CDR1 MDHEN, CDR2 SYDVKM. V lost 3 bases, J lost 3 bases, and 6 bases stayed unmatched. The CDR3 length is 15 residues. The record originates from a study of OX40 agonist ivuxolimab in advanced cancers. Study-wide background: The drug used for patients, ivuxolimab, was an agonistic anti-OX40 (CD134) antibody. Patients received ivuxolimab, an intravenous treatment, every 2 weeks at 0.01 to 10 mg/kg. With a range of roughly 20 to 80, age averaged roughly 60 years, and 75% to 90% were male.

Some clones are missing from TCRdb's copy, which holds only in-frame ones; the method was immunoSEQ multiplex PCR. The table has approximately 76,000 clones, around nine tenths seen once. This receptor was identified in an adult with an advanced solid tumor such as melanoma, head and neck, liver or kidney cancer. The chain recombines TRBV28 with TRBJ1-1; the match to TRBD1 covers 8 bases. Source: CD4+ or CD8+ T cells sorted from blood, taken in a trial of the OX40 agonist ivuxolimab. The CDR3 DNA follows: TGTGCCAGCAGTTTCCCGACAGGGGTTGACACTGAAGCTTTCTTT. Its translation: CASSFPTGVDTEAFF.